These 21 T cell receptor beta chains were sequenced from one sample in a study of T cell responses to AZD1222 COVID-19 vaccine. Only in-frame clones appear in the TCRdb table, and some are missing; sequencing was by immunoSEQ multiplex PCR. Seen here are some 110,000 clones, around 86% observed once, and the top ten hold less than 4%. The starting material was peripheral blood, obtained 28 days after the second dose of the MenACWY control vaccine. The receptors were sampled from an adult who received the MenACWY meningococcal vaccine as a control.

This chain joins TRBV29-1 and TRBJ1-2; possibly TRBD1 for D (5 bases). V was trimmed by 2 bases and J by 5 bases, leaving 12 bases between them. Germline loops: CDR1 SQVTM, CDR2 ANQGSEA. The CDR3 contains 13 residues. The CDR3 DNA reads as TGCAGCGTTGAATGGGCAGGGAAGTATGGCTACACCTTC. It specifies CSVEWAGKYGYTF. The whole variable domain, filled in from reference TRBV29-1 and TRBJ1-2, reads SAVISQKPSRDICQRGTSLTIQCQVDSQVTMMFWYRQQPGQSLTLIATANQGSEATYESGFVIDKFPISRPNLTFSTLTVSNMSPEDSSIYLCSVEWAGKYGYTFGSGTRLTVV.

The V call is TRBV6-5, the J call TRBJ1-2; 8 nucleotides match TRBD1. Germline V lookup: CDR1 MNHEY, CDR2 SVGAGI. The CDR3 loop spans 13 amino acids. Trimming cost V 2 bases and J 4 bases; bases outside gene matches: 0. CDR3 coding DNA: TGTGCCAGCAGTTACGACAGGGGCTATGGCTACACCTTC. Encoded protein: CASSYDRGYGYTF.

This clone was seen a handful of times. This chain connects TRBV11-2 to TRBJ2-7; no definite D call. The CDR3 is 13 residues long. Germline values: CDR1 SGHAT, CDR2 FQNNGV. Between the trimmed V and J ends, which lost 2 bases and 5 bases, there was a span of 10 bases. The chain's CDR3 is CASSLTYLDEQYF. CDR3 DNA: TGTGCCAGCAGCTTAACTTATCTCGACGAGCAGTACTTC.

The rearrangement uses TRBV7-9 and TRBJ2-3, with 12 bases fitting TRBD2. The CDR3 runs 18 residues. CDR1 is SEHNR and CDR2 is FQNEAQ in the germline V gene (reference sequence). Losses at the gene ends were 6 bases for V and 6 bases for J; bases not matched to a gene: 16. The CDR3 reads CASSPQLGLAGRDDTQYF. CDR3 DNA sequence: TGTGCCAGCAGTCCCCAGCTGGGACTAGCGGGCCGAGATGATACGCAGTATTTT.

V is TRBV19 and J is TRBJ2-5; D unclear. The CDR3 length is 13 residues. The germline V gene has CDR1 LNHDA and CDR2 SQIVND (reference sequence). Trimming cost V 7 bases and J 5 bases, with 14 bases left between them. The CDR3 is CASTGSLGETQYF. CDR3 DNA sequence: TGTGCCAGTACCGGTAGTCTGGGGGAGACCCAGTACTTC.

This chain connects TRBV28 to TRBJ2-2; the match to TRBD2 covers 11 bases. V shed 8 bases, J shed 6 bases, and the junction held 8 bases outside the gene matches. The germline V gene has CDR1 MDHEN and CDR2 SYDVKM. This CDR3 is 15 amino acids long. In DNA form, the CDR3 reads TGTGCCAGCTGTAGCGGGGGGGAGTCGTCCGGGGAGCTGTTTTTT. Its protein product is CASCSGGESSGELFF. Based on the CDR3 plus reference TRBV28 and TRBJ2-2, the full variable domain is DVKVTQSSRYLVKRTGEKVFLECVQDMDHENMFWYRQDPGLGLRLIYFSYDVKMKEKGDIPEGYSVSREKKERFSLILESASTNQTSMYLCASCSGGESSGELFFGEGSRLTVL.

V usage is TRBV7-2 and J usage is TRBJ2-7, with 9 bases aligning to TRBD1. The CDR3 runs to 15 residues. The J segment lost 1 base and the V segment lost 1 base, leaving 2 bases of the junction unmatched. Germline CDR1 and CDR2: SGHTA and FQGNSA. The CDR3 here is CASSLDRGLSYEQYF. DNA for the CDR3: TGTGCCAGCAGCTTAGACAGGGGGCTATCCTACGAGCAGTACTTC.

The chain is built from TRBV6-5 and TRBJ2-7, with D tentatively TRBD1 (6 bases). Germline V gene data show CDR1 as MNHEY and CDR2 as SVGAGI. V was clipped by 2 bases and J by 6 bases, with 14 bases between them. The CDR3 is 14 residues long. As DNA, the CDR3 is TGTGCCAGCAGTTACGGAACAGGGTATTTCGAGCAGTACTTC. This gives the protein CASSYGTGYFEQYF.

This sequence joins TRBV10-2 and TRBJ1-2; tentative D call: TRBD1 (6 bases). The germline V and J ends were trimmed by 4 bases and 0 bases, with 9 bases remaining between them. CDR1 is WSHSY and CDR2 is SAAADI in the germline V gene. The CDR3 has 14 amino acids. CDR3 DNA: TGCGCCAGCAGTGTGACAGGCGCTAACTATGGCTACACCTTC. It specifies CASSVTGANYGYTF.

The rearrangement links TRBV4-1 to TRBJ1-2; TRBD1 is a possible D gene (6 bases). CDR3 length: 15 residues. V was clipped by 6 bases and J by 4 bases, with 18 bases between them. Germline CDR1 reads MGHRA; CDR2 reads YSYEKL. The CDR3 DNA reads as TGCGCCAGCAGGGAATCGATTGGCAGGGGCTATGGCTACACCTTC. This codes for CASRESIGRGYGYTF.

This clone has only a few counts. V is TRBV18 and J is TRBJ2-6; D possibly corresponds to TRBD1 (6 bases). V was trimmed by 3 bases and J by 0 bases, leaving 6 bases between them. This CDR3 region has 15 residues. Germline CDR1 and CDR2: KGHSH and LQKENI. CDR3 in DNA: TGTGCCAGCTCACCGGGGGCCTCTGGGGCCAACGTCCTGACTTTC. Translating it yields CASSPGASGANVLTF.

The rearrangement joins TRBV3-1 (or the pseudogene TRBV3-2) to TRBJ2-3; 10 bases are shared with TRBD2. This CDR3 contains 21 residues. CDR1 is LGHDT, CDR2 YNNKEL, per germline (reference sequence). V lost 4 bases to trimming and J lost 0 bases; unmatched junction nucleotides: 19. The CDR3 protein is CASSPYWASGGLISSTDTQYF. The CDR3 nucleotides read TGTGCCAGCAGCCCCTATTGGGCTAGCGGGGGTCTCATATCTAGCACAGATACGCAGTATTTT.

This chain connects TRBV28 to TRBJ2-3, with a weak D call TRBD1 (5 bases). The CDR3 covers 14 residues. Germline-derived CDR1 and CDR2 are MDHEN and SYDVKM. Trimming took 6 bases from V and 4 from J, leaving 14 bases between them. CDR3 in amino acids: CASRPRGTPDTQYF. Written as DNA, the CDR3 is TGTGCCAGCAGACCTAGGGGAACCCCAGATACGCAGTATTTT.

The chain couples TRBV13 to TRBJ2-1; unclear D gene. The CDR3 contains 14 residues. The germline gives CDR1 PRHDT, CDR2 FYEKMQ (reference sequence). V dropped 6 bases and J dropped 3 bases, with 12 bases sitting between them. CDR3 in DNA: TGTGCCAGCAGAACATCCGGGCTCTACAATGAGCAGTTCTTC. Its protein product is CASRTSGLYNEQFF.

The V gene is TRBV7-9, the J gene TRBJ2-1; D perhaps matches TRBD1 (6 bases). The CDR3 contains 17 residues. Germline CDR1 and CDR2: SEHNR and FQNEAQ (reference sequence). The germline V and J ends were trimmed by 4 bases and 3 bases, with 19 bases remaining between them. The CDR3 spells CASSSRTDLSGYNEQFF. The CDR3 DNA reads TGTGCCAGCAGCTCCCGGACAGATCTGTCAGGCTACAATGAGCAGTTCTTC.

The V call is TRBV28, the J call TRBJ1-1, with D possibly being TRBD1 (5 bases). CDR3 length equals 15 residues. CDR1 is MDHEN, CDR2 SYDVKM, per germline. V shed 2 bases and J shed 2 bases, with 12 bases lying between them. The DNA of the CDR3 is TGTGCCAGCAGTTTAACCAGGGTGGGAAACACTGAAGCTTTCTTT. Translation: CASSLTRVGNTEAFF.

The chain is built from TRBV7-2 and TRBJ2-3, with TRBD2 matching over 9 bases. The CDR3 loop spans 17 amino acids. The germline V gene encodes CDR1 SGHTA and CDR2 FQGNSA. The V and J ends lost 0 bases and 4 bases, in that order; junction bases with no gene match: 8. In DNA, the CDR3 is TGTGCCAGCAGCTTAGCCCTCGGCGGGGGGGCGGCAGATACGCAGTATTTT. This codes for CASSLALGGGAADTQYF.

The J gene is TRBJ1-4, the V gene TRBV7-8; no firm D call. Germline assignment: CDR1 SGHVS and CDR2 FQNEAQ. V was pared by 1 base and J by 5 bases, with 8 bases between. The CDR3 extends over 14 amino acids. The CDR3 nucleotides read TGTGCCAGCAGCTTAGGGGAATCAAATGAAAAACTGTTTTTT. It codes for CASSLGESNEKLFF.

The chain employs TRBV7-9 and TRBJ2-7, with TRBD1 matching 9 bases. V lost 8 bases, J lost 8 bases, and 13 bases stayed unmatched. CDR1 and CDR2 from the germline V gene are SEHNR and FQNEAQ (reference sequence). The CDR3 spans 14 residues. The CDR3 sequence: CASVQGTGPSQQYF. DNA for the CDR3: TGTGCCAGCGTTCAGGGGACAGGGCCCTCCCAGCAGTACTTC.

The chain recombines TRBV7-9 with TRBJ2-5; D gene uncertain. CDR3 length: 13 residues. Germline V CDR1 and CDR2: SEHNR, FQNEAQ (reference sequence). V was clipped by 1 base and J by 1 base, with 4 bases between them. CDR3 region: CASSLGVQETQYF. DNA of the CDR3: TGTGCCAGCAGCTTAGGGGTCCAAGAGACCCAGTACTTC.

This clone was found a few times. The J gene is TRBJ1-2, the V gene TRBV5-1; D gene uncertain. Germline V gives CDR1 SGHRS, CDR2 YFSETQ. The V end was cut by 2 bases, the J end by 5 bases, with 13 bases between. This CDR3 is built from 14 residues. CDR3 sequence reads: CASSFGQSIYGYTF. CDR3 bases: TGCGCCAGCAGCTTCGGGCAGTCGATTTATGGCTACACCTTC.